Each of the 13 T cell receptor beta chains below was sequenced from the same sample in a study of blood T cell repertoires in COVID-19. Repertoires were generated with immunoSEQ multiplex PCR, while TCRdb's copy carries only in-frame clones and drops some. The sample yields about 88,000 clones, 85% to 95% seen once. Sequenced sample: peripheral blood. These receptors originate from a man aged 60 to 69 with acute or convalescent COVID-19.

The V call is TRBV28, the J call TRBJ1-5, with TRBD1 matching over 10 bases. Trimming took 11 bases from V and 4 from J; bases not matched to a gene: 8. The CDR3 is 14 residues long. Germline CDR1 is MDHEN and CDR2 is SYDVKM. CDR3 sequence: CAYQPGQGNQPQHF. The CDR3 nucleotides read TGTGCCTATCAACCGGGACAGGGGAATCAGCCCCAGCATTTT.

The V and J genes are TRBV4-3 and TRBJ1-3; D not resolved. The germline V gene encodes CDR1 LGHNA and CDR2 YSLEER. The CDR3 extends over 16 amino acids. V dropped 0 bases and J dropped 8 bases, with 17 bases sitting between them. The CDR3 DNA is TGCGCCAGCAGCCAAGATTTGGCCAGAGGGCGGGACACCATATATTTT. Protein product: CASSQDLARGRDTIYF.

The V and J genes are TRBV5-1 and TRBJ2-7; D ambiguous. Germline CDR1 SGHRS, CDR2 YFSETQ. CDR3 length: 14 residues. Trimming stripped 2 bases from V and 6 bases from J, with 15 bases between. CDR3 residues: CASSLSASVGEQYF. CDR3 DNA: TGCGCCAGCAGCTTATCCGCGTCGGTCGGCGAGCAGTACTTC.

The gene calls are TRBV14 and TRBJ2-1; D unclear. Trimming took off 0 bases at V and 4 bases at J, with 10 bases between the two ends. The CDR3 has 15 amino acids. The germline CDR1 and CDR2 sequences are SGHDN and FVKESK. The CDR3 DNA sequence: TGTGCCAGCAGCCAAGACCTAGGTCGGTACAATGAGCAGTTCTTC. It encodes CASSQDLGRYNEQFF. The full variable domain, in which reference TRBV14 and TRBJ2-1 provide the parts outside the CDR3, is EAGVTQFPSHSVIEKGQTVTLRCDPISGHDNLYWYRRVMGKEIKFLLHFVKESKQDESGMPNNRFLAERTGGTYSTLKVQPAELEDSGVYFCASSQDLGRYNEQFFGPGTRLTVL.

The V gene is TRBV7-3, the J gene TRBJ2-3; D is ambiguous. With 1 base removed from V and 0 bases from J, the gap between germline ends came to 11 bases. CDR1 and CDR2 (germline): SGHTA, FQGTGA. The CDR3 is 16 residues long. The CDR3 coding sequence is TGTGCCAGCAGCTTAAACGGCGGATCTAGCACAGATACGCAGTATTTT. The encoded protein is CASSLNGGSSTDTQYF.

Here the CDR3 DNA reads TGTGCCAGCAGTGAATGGAGGGGTGGCTACACCTTC. Amino acid sequence: CASSEWRGGYTF. The chain joins TRBV2 to TRBJ1-2, with a weak D call TRBD1 (5 bases). Trimming removed 2 bases from V and 7 bases from J, with 8 bases in between. Per the germline V gene, CDR1 is SNHLY and CDR2 is FYNNEI. CDR3 size: 12 residues.

The chain is built from TRBV28 and TRBJ1-5, with no clear D. V lost 7 bases and J lost 7, with 17 bases in between. CDR3 size: 14 residues. Germline assignment: CDR1 MDHEN and CDR2 SYDVKM. CDR3 sequence (DNA): TGTGCCAGCACCCTAGAGAGGGCACGACAGCCCCAGCATTTT. Its protein is CASTLERARQPQHF.

The chain couples TRBV11-2 to TRBJ1-5; D not certain. Trimming removed 0 bases at V and 9 bases at J, with 9 bases between. The CDR3 spans 13 residues. Germline V gives CDR1 SGHAT, CDR2 FQNNGV. Here the CDR3 reads CASSLERNRPQHF. DNA for the CDR3: TGTGCCAGCAGCTTAGAGCGTAATAGGCCCCAGCATTTT.

This chain connects TRBV7-6 to TRBJ1-2; no clear D. Germline CDR1 reads SGHVS; CDR2 reads FNYEAQ. The ends were cut back, 1 base at V and 4 bases at J, with 7 bases in the middle. CDR3 size: 13 residues. This chain's CDR3 is CASSLGQTYGYTF. The DNA for the CDR3 is TGTGCCAGCAGCTTAGGGCAAACCTATGGCTACACCTTC.

The chain links TRBV11-1 to TRBJ2-2; D gene unclear. The CDR3 sequence is 15 residues long. V lost 0 bases and J lost 2, with 7 bases in between. Germline V gives CDR1 SGHAT, CDR2 FQDESV (reference sequence). The CDR3 sequence: CASSLASRNTGELFF. DNA of the CDR3: TGTGCCAGCAGCTTAGCTAGCAGAAACACCGGGGAGCTGTTTTTT.

The chain carries TRBV3-1 (or the pseudogene TRBV3-2) and TRBJ1-1, with 9 bases fitting TRBD1. The CDR3 covers 13 residues. Losses at the gene ends were 5 bases for V and 5 bases for J; bases not matched to a gene: 3. Germline V gives CDR1 LGHDT, CDR2 YNNKEL (reference sequence). The CDR3 loop is CASSFDRGTEAFF. CDR3 bases: TGTGCCAGCAGCTTCGACAGGGGGACTGAAGCTTTCTTT.

The V and J genes are TRBV27 and TRBJ2-2, with D perhaps TRBD1 (6 bases). The CDR3 loop spans 13 amino acids. The germline V gene has CDR1 MNHEY and CDR2 SMNVEV (reference sequence). CDR3 in amino acids: CATKTGFSGELFF. The CDR3 DNA follows: TGTGCTACAAAAACAGGGTTTAGCGGGGAGCTGTTTTTT.

The chain is built from TRBV5-4 and TRBJ2-5, with 8 nucleotides matching TRBD2. Trimming at V came to 0 bases and at J to 0 bases, leaving 1 base not matched to a gene. Germline V gives CDR1 SGHNT, CDR2 YYREEE (reference sequence). There are 15 residues in the CDR3. CDR3 nucleotide sequence: TGTGCCAGCAGCTTGGCTAGCGGGTACCAAGAGACCCAGTACTTC. This codes for CASSLASGYQETQYF.